These 31 T cell receptor beta chains came from one sample sequenced in a study of identical twins. TCRdb called the 5' RACE reads again in MiXCR, with one record for every CDR3 protein. The repertoire holds 450,000 or so distinct CDR3 sequences, with 20% to 25% as singletons. The sample was also reused in another study, on T cells expressing NK-cell markers.

The specimen sequenced was CD4+ T cells sorted from blood. The receptors were sampled from a woman under 30 in good health.

V usage is TRBV20-1 and J usage is TRBJ2-1; weak D call: TRBD2 (5 bases). Germline-derived CDR1 and CDR2 are DFQATT and SNEGSKA (reference sequence). V lost 3 bases to trimming and J lost 9 bases, with 9 bases between them. CDR3 length equals 11 residues. The CDR3 loop is CSARKRVEQFF. The CDR3 DNA reads as TGCAGTGCTAGGAAGAGGGTTGAGCAGTTCTTC.

V is TRBV3-1 and J is TRBJ1-1; D perhaps matches TRBD1 (6 bases). This CDR3 has 14 amino acids. V dropped 10 bases and J dropped 4 bases, with 19 bases sitting between them. CDR1 and CDR2 from the germline V gene are LGHDT and YNNKEL (reference sequence). The CDR3 DNA is TGTGCCATAACGGACAGCGCCTCGGGCACTGAAGCTTTCTTT. Protein: CAITDSASGTEAFF.

This clonotype was seen more than once but under ten times. V is TRBV3-1 and J is TRBJ2-3; weak D call: TRBD2 (5 bases). The CDR3 has 14 amino acids. The germline V and J ends were trimmed by 1 base and 2 bases, with 7 bases remaining between them. Germline V lookup: CDR1 LGHDT, CDR2 YNNKEL (reference sequence). The CDR3 is CASSQALATDTQYF. CDR3 nucleotides: TGTGCCAGCAGCCAAGCGCTAGCCACAGATACGCAGTATTTT.

This clonotype has more than one count but fewer than ten. The chain employs TRBV29-1 and TRBJ2-4; D is undetermined. Germline lookup yields CDR1 SQVTM and CDR2 ANQGSEA. This CDR3 contains 14 residues. With 2 bases removed from V and 6 bases from J, the gap between germline ends came to 14 bases. The CDR3: CSVELPTLLNIQYF. In nucleotides, the CDR3 is TGCAGCGTTGAACTCCCGACTTTACTAAACATTCAGTACTTC.

V gene TRBV10-2 combines with J gene TRBJ2-3; 10 nucleotides match TRBD2. CDR3 size: 16 residues. Germline V lookup: CDR1 WSHSY, CDR2 SAAADI. J gave up 3 bases and V 6 bases, and 9 bases lay outside the gene matches. CDR3 bases: TGCGCCAGCAGGTTCTCTAGCGGGAGTGAAACAGATACGCAGTATTTT. This sequence encodes CASRFSSGSETDTQYF.

This clonotype was counted a few times. This chain connects TRBV7-6 to TRBJ2-5; 12 positions agree with TRBD2. J lost 4 bases, V lost 5 bases, and 5 bases had no gene match. This CDR3 is built from 15 residues. From germline, CDR1 is SGHVS and CDR2 FNYEAQ. For the CDR3, the DNA is TGTGCCAGCAGCAGACTAGCGGGAGTGGGAGAGACCCAGTACTTC. Translation gives CASSRLAGVGETQYF.

This clonotype occurred a few times. The rearrangement joins TRBV7-2 to TRBJ2-1; 10 bases agree with TRBD2. V lost 10 bases and J lost 4; bases outside the gene matches: 10. The CDR3 is made up of 15 amino acids. The germline V gene encodes CDR1 SGHTA and CDR2 FQGNSA. DNA for the CDR3: TGTGCCATCTTCGTAGCGGGAGGATATTACAATGAGCAGTTCTTC. This sequence encodes CAIFVAGGYYNEQFF.

J is TRBJ2-5 and V is TRBV5-1; a possible D gene is TRBD2 (6 bases). CDR3 size: 15 residues. V lost 3 bases and J 2 bases, leaving 14 bases between the germline ends. The germline V gene has CDR1 SGHRS and CDR2 YFSETQ. The chain's CDR3 is CASSWASARQETQYF. The CDR3 nucleotides read TGCGCCAGCAGCTGGGCTAGCGCGAGACAAGAGACCCAGTACTTC.

This clonotype was seen at least ten times. J is TRBJ1-2 and V is TRBV5-1, with D hard to call. This CDR3 region has 14 residues. The V end was cut by 4 bases, the J end by 8 bases, with 18 bases between. Germline loops: CDR1 SGHRS, CDR2 YFSETQ. CDR3 bases: TGCGCCAGCAGCGAACCGTCGGGCGGAGGGGGCTACACCTTC. Residues: CASSEPSGGGGYTF.

The chain recombines TRBV21-1 with TRBJ2-1; the table assigns TRBD2, which was not confirmed against the DNA. TRBV21-1 is annotated as a pseudogene. This CDR3 contains 15 residues. The DNA for the CDR3 is TGTGCCAGCAGCATTCGGACTAGCGGGACCAATGAGCAGTTCTTC. Amino acid sequence: CASSIRTSGTNEQFF.

A remark on this clonotype: One junction end does not reproduce the germline sequence, and a read error may be involved. V is TRBV18 and J is TRBJ1-5; 8 bases line up with TRBD1. CDR1 is KGHSH and CDR2 is LQKENI in the germline V gene. This CDR3 has 16 residues. The CDR3 DNA reads as TGTGCCAGCTCACCACCTAACGGACAGGGCAACCAGCCCCAGCATTTT. Translated, it gives CASSPPNGQGNQPQHF.

This clonotype has just a few counts. This CDR3 is CASRHHTEEFGELFF. CDR3 DNA: TGTGCCAGCAGGCATCACACAGAGGAGTTCGGGGAGCTGTTTTTT. This chain joins TRBV3-1 and TRBJ2-2; no firm D call. V lost 6 bases, J lost 7 bases, and 18 bases lay in between. The CDR3 is 15 residues long. Germline CDR1 and CDR2: LGHDT and YNNKEL (reference sequence).

This chain links TRBV20-1 with TRBJ1-2; D unresolved. The ends were cut back, 2 bases at V and 6 bases at J, with 7 bases in the middle. This CDR3 is 11 amino acids long. Germline V gene data show CDR1 as DFQATT and CDR2 as SNEGSKA (reference sequence). The chain's CDR3 is CSARRVNGYTF. CDR3 coding DNA: TGCAGTGCTAGAAGGGTCAATGGCTACACCTTC.

There are a few counts of this clonotype. The rearrangement links TRBV12-3 or TRBV12-4 to TRBJ2-1; D is unclear. Trimming left V 8 bases short and J 3 bases short, with 14 bases between. This CDR3 comprises 14 residues. CDR3 protein: CASVNGHYYNEQFF. In nucleotides, the CDR3 is TGTGCCAGCGTCAACGGGCACTACTACAATGAGCAGTTCTTC.

This clonotype turned up a few times. The gene calls are TRBV5-1 and TRBJ2-1; D is uncertain. The CDR3 extends over 12 amino acids. Germline CDR1 is SGHRS and CDR2 is YFSETQ. Trimming took off 0 bases at V and 10 bases at J, with 8 bases between the two ends. The CDR3 DNA follows: TGCGCCAGCAGCTTGGAGACTCTAGAGCAGTTCTTC. The encoded protein is CASSLETLEQFF. The variable domain in full, completed from reference TRBV5-1 and TRBJ2-1, reads KAGVTQTPRYLIKTRGQQVTLSCSPISGHRSVSWYQQTPGQGLQFLFEYFSETQRNKGNFPGRFSGRQFSNSRSEMNVSTLELGDSALYLCASSLETLEQFFGPGTRLTVL.

V gene TRBV12-3 or TRBV12-4 combines with J gene TRBJ2-6; D remains unclear. Trimming cost V 11 bases and J 0 bases, with 11 bases left between them. CDR3 length: 14 amino acids. Here the CDR3 reads CASKQNSGANVLTF. CDR3 DNA sequence: TGTGCCTCCAAGCAGAACTCTGGGGCCAACGTCCTGACTTTC.

CDR3 residues: CASTFDRGGNSPLHF. CDR3 sequence (DNA): TGTGCCAGCACCTTTGATCGTGGCGGGAATTCACCCCTCCACTTT. The gene calls are TRBV3-1 and TRBJ1-6; D remains unclear. The CDR3 is 15 amino acids. V was pared by 7 bases and J by 7 bases, with 17 bases between. Per germline, CDR1 LGHDT and CDR2 YNNKEL (reference sequence).

The sample holds a few counts of this clonotype. The genes are TRBV2 and TRBJ1-5; 9 positions agree with TRBD1. J gave up 6 bases and V 2 bases, and 5 bases lay outside the gene matches. Germline CDR1 is SNHLY and CDR2 is FYNNEI. The CDR3 sequence is 15 residues long. The CDR3 sequence: CASSESTGGIQPQHF. The CDR3 coding sequence is TGTGCCAGCAGTGAATCGACAGGGGGAATTCAGCCCCAGCATTTT.

The CDR3 here is CASSVRSDKETQYF. DNA for the CDR3: TGTGCCAGCAGCGTTAGATCCGATAAAGAGACCCAGTACTTC. V usage is TRBV9 and J usage is TRBJ2-5; no definite D call. The germline V gene has CDR1 SGDLS and CDR2 YYNGEE. Trimming stripped 2 bases from V and 3 bases from J, with 11 bases between. This CDR3 contains 14 residues.

This clonotype was observed at least ten times. The chain has TRBV12-3 or TRBV12-4 and TRBJ2-7; D unclear. The CDR3 is 11 residues long. V lost 6 bases, J lost 2 bases, and 5 bases lay in between. CDR3 residues: CASSSTYEQYF. The CDR3 DNA follows: TGTGCCAGCAGCTCCACCTACGAGCAGTACTTC.

This clonotype was found a few times. The chain carries TRBV15 and TRBJ2-7; D gene uncertain. Trimming removed 0 bases from V and 3 bases from J, with 6 bases in between. CDR1 LNHNV and CDR2 YYDKDF come from the germline V gene (reference sequence). The CDR3 length is 13 residues. DNA for the CDR3: TGTGCCACCAGCAGAGATAACGGCTACGAGCAGTACTTC. Translating gives CATSRDNGYEQYF.

The chain recombines TRBV18 with TRBJ1-2, with D unclear. Germline CDR1 KGHSH, CDR2 LQKENI. This CDR3 has 16 residues. Trimming took 0 bases from V and 2 from J, leaving 13 bases between them. The CDR3 nucleotides read TGTGCCAGCTCACCACCTCGACCGGACGGAAACTATGGCTACACCTTC. It yields the protein CASSPPRPDGNYGYTF.

V and J are TRBV5-1 and TRBJ1-1; possible D gene TRBD1, 5 bases. CDR1 is SGHRS and CDR2 is YFSETQ in the germline V gene. CDR3 length equals 13 residues. Deletions cut 1 base from V and 7 bases from J, with 11 bases between. CDR3 amino acids: CASSLFGDDEAFF. CDR3 coding DNA: TGCGCCAGCAGCTTGTTCGGGGACGATGAAGCTTTCTTT.

The rearrangement joins TRBV4-1 to TRBJ1-2; possibly TRBD1 for D (6 bases). Between the trimmed V and J ends, which lost 0 bases and 4 bases, there was a span of 12 bases. The CDR3 extends over 15 amino acids. Germline CDR1 and CDR2: MGHRA and YSYEKL. CDR3 sequence: CASSQDGGTPYGYTF. DNA of the CDR3: TGCGCCAGCAGCCAAGATGGCGGGACACCCTATGGCTACACCTTC.

This chain links TRBV5-6 with TRBJ2-1; TRBD1 aligns across 7 bases. This CDR3 has 16 amino acids. Germline V gene data show CDR1 as SGHDT and CDR2 as YYEEEE. J gave up 0 bases and V 0 bases, and 3 bases lay outside the gene matches. DNA for the CDR3: TGTGCCAGCAGCTTGGTTGGACAGGTCTCCTACAATGAGCAGTTCTTC. This codes for CASSLVGQVSYNEQFF.

This clonotype was seen many times. This chain uses TRBV5-1 with TRBJ2-1; the D gene is possibly TRBD1 (6 bases). This CDR3 region has 12 residues. Germline CDR1 SGHRS, CDR2 YFSETQ. V was pared by 2 bases and J by 6 bases, with 6 bases between. The CDR3 protein is CASSLQGNEQFF. DNA for the CDR3: TGCGCCAGCAGCTTACAGGGCAATGAGCAGTTCTTC.

The CDR3 region is CASSRTSGTTDTQYF. Here the CDR3 DNA reads TGTGCCAGCAGCCGGACTAGCGGGACCACAGATACGCAGTATTTT. The chain couples TRBV7-9 to TRBJ2-3, with TRBD2 identical over 12 bases. V shed 5 bases, J shed 2 bases, and the junction held 2 bases outside the gene matches. The germline gives CDR1 SEHNR, CDR2 FQNEAQ (reference sequence). CDR3 length: 15 amino acids. Using reference TRBV7-9 and TRBJ2-3 for the parts outside the CDR3, the full variable domain is DTGVSQNPRHKITKRGQNVTFRCDPISEHNRLYWYRQTLGQGPEFLTYFQNEAQLEKSRLLSDRFSAERPKGSFSTLEIQRTEQGDSAMYLCASSRTSGTTDTQYFGPGTRLTVL.

This clonotype was detected a few times. This chain uses TRBV5-1 with TRBJ2-7, with D perhaps given as TRBD1 or TRBD2 (5 bases each). Looked up from germline, CDR1 is SGHRS and CDR2 is YFSETQ. V shed 1 base and J shed 0 bases, with 11 bases lying between them. This CDR3 is 15 amino acids long. In nucleotides, the CDR3 is TGCGCCAGCAGCTTGTTCGCAGGGAGCTCCTACGAGCAGTACTTC. It is translated as CASSLFAGSSYEQYF.

This sequence joins TRBV20-1 and TRBJ2-5; D is unclear. This CDR3 is 16 amino acids long. Trimming took 6 bases from V and 2 from J, leaving 22 bases between them. Germline CDR1 is DFQATT and CDR2 is SNEGSKA (reference sequence). CDR3 bases: TGCAGTGCCCGAAGGTATCGCAGACCTCGACAAGAGACCCAGTACTTC. Protein sequence: CSARRYRRPRQETQYF.

The genes are TRBV4-3 and TRBJ1-6, with D possibly matching TRBD1 (5 bases). CDR1 is LGHNA and CDR2 is YSLEER in the germline V gene. This CDR3 is 15 amino acids long. The V and J ends lost 2 bases and 3 bases respectively, with 8 bases between them. This chain's CDR3 is CASSQKGIYNSPLHF. CDR3 bases: TGCGCCAGCAGCCAAAAGGGGATCTATAATTCACCCCTCCACTTT.

This clonotype was found a few times. V and J are TRBV20-1 and TRBJ2-2, with D possibly matching TRBD2 (6 bases). Germline CDR1 and CDR2: DFQATT and SNEGSKA (reference sequence). This CDR3 comprises 14 residues. The V end lost 2 bases, the J end lost 5 bases, and 12 bases lay between the germline ends. CDR3 coding DNA: TGCAGTGCTAGAAGTGCGGGGCAGACCGGGGAGCTGTTTTTT. It encodes CSARSAGQTGELFF.